Below, 13 T cell receptor beta chains from the same sample are listed, as sequenced in a study of CD8 T cells in ankylosing spondylitis. TCRdb re-called the 5' RACE reads through MiXCR, storing one row per CDR3 protein. The sample carries roughly 180,000 distinct CDR3 sequences, about 13% recorded once. The sample taken for sequencing was blood, either unsorted or a sorted T cell fraction (not recorded which). These receptor sequences come from a male donor with ankylosing spondylitis or in good health (not recorded which).

This chain joins TRBV30 and TRBJ2-7, with D possibly being TRBD1 or TRBD2 (5 bases each). CDR1 and CDR2 from the germline V gene are GTSNPN and SVGIG (reference sequence). The CDR3 contains 16 residues. Trimming cost V 5 bases and J 0 bases, with 20 bases left between them. The CDR3 region has the DNA TGTGCCTGGGGCGGTGGGGGAGAGAGGAGCTCCTACGAGCAGTACTTC. It translates to CAWGGGGERSSYEQYF.

This chain connects TRBV30 to TRBJ1-1, with 7 bases matching TRBD1. The CDR3 has 13 amino acids. The V gene's germline CDR1 is GTSNPN and CDR2 SVGIG (reference sequence). The junction had 4 bases not matched to a gene; V was cut back by 2 bases and J by 4 bases. The CDR3 sequence: CAWSSAGGTEAFF. DNA for the CDR3: TGTGCCTGGAGTAGTGCAGGGGGCACTGAAGCTTTCTTT. The entire variable domain, with the rest obtained from reference TRBV30 and TRBJ1-1, is as follows: SQTIHQWPATLVQPVGSPLSLECTVEGTSNPNLYWYRQAAGRGLQLLFYSVGIGQISSEVPQNLSASRPQDRQFILSSKKLLLSDSGFYLCAWSSAGGTEAFFGQGTRLTVV.

There are many counts of this clonotype. V gene TRBV29-1 combines with J gene TRBJ2-1, with 7 bases that match TRBD1. The V and J ends lost 7 bases and 6 bases, in that order; junction bases with no gene match: 9. This CDR3 is 13 amino acids long. The V gene's germline CDR1 is SQVTM and CDR2 ANQGSEA. This CDR3 reads CSATPGQSNEQFF. The DNA of the CDR3 is TGCAGCGCAACCCCGGGACAGTCCAATGAGCAGTTCTTC.

The J gene is TRBJ1-2, the V gene TRBV10-3; perhaps TRBD1 as D (5 bases). The CDR3 runs to 15 residues. Trimming left V 2 bases short and J 3 bases short, with 13 bases between. From germline, CDR1 is ENHRY and CDR2 SYGVKD. The CDR3 DNA follows: TGTGCCATCAGTGAGAGGGGCCAGAACCACTATGGCTACACCTTC. Protein: CAISERGQNHYGYTF.

The table lists this clonotype with a few counts. CDR3 protein: CASTVSTGTNPVNNEQFF. For the CDR3, the DNA is TGTGCCAGTACCGTATCAACCGGGACTAATCCAGTAAACAATGAGCAGTTCTTC. This chain joins TRBV19 and TRBJ2-1; the match to TRBD2 covers 7 bases. After removal of 7 bases from V and 5 bases from J, the junction contained 20 bases not matched to a gene. The CDR3 is made up of 18 amino acids. The germline V gene has CDR1 LNHDA and CDR2 SQIVND (reference sequence).

The rearrangement links TRBV30 to TRBJ2-2, with D hard to call. The V end was cut by 2 bases, the J end by 7 bases, with 17 bases between. Germline V gives CDR1 GTSNPN, CDR2 SVGIG (reference sequence). The CDR3 sequence is 15 residues long. The CDR3 reads CAWSPTLAASGELFF. The DNA for the CDR3 is TGTGCCTGGAGTCCCACCTTAGCAGCGAGCGGGGAGCTGTTTTTT.

The genes are TRBV9 and TRBJ2-1; D may be TRBD1 (6 bases). This CDR3 contains 16 residues. The V end lost 3 bases, the J end lost 0 bases, and 13 bases lay between the germline ends. From germline, CDR1 is SGDLS and CDR2 YYNGEE. CDR3: CASSEYRASSYNEQFF. CDR3 bases: TGTGCCAGCAGCGAGTACAGGGCCAGCTCCTACAATGAGCAGTTCTTC.

This clonotype has at least ten counts. The chain combines TRBV10-2 with TRBJ2-7; no clear D gene. From germline, CDR1 is WSHSY and CDR2 SAAADI. CDR3 length equals 12 residues. Trimming took off 0 bases at V and 2 bases at J, with 2 bases between the two ends. DNA for the CDR3: TGCGCCAGCAGTGAGTCGACCTACGAGCAGTACTTC. Translating it yields CASSESTYEQYF.

There are many counts of this clonotype. The chain combines TRBV25-1 with TRBJ2-7; unclear D gene. Germline V gene sequence: CDR1 MGHDK, CDR2 SYGVNS. There are 12 residues in the CDR3. V lost 3 bases and J 13 bases, leaving 16 bases between the germline ends. CDR3 DNA: TGTGCCAGCAGTGATGTTGTTGAGAGTCAATACTTC. Residues: CASSDVVESQYF.

The table lists this clonotype with many counts. The chain links TRBV6-1 to TRBJ2-1; TRBD1 aligns across 7 bases. Germline CDR1 MNHNS, CDR2 SASEGT. Trimming took 6 bases from V and 6 from J; bases not matched to a gene: 8. This CDR3 has 14 amino acids. The CDR3 sequence: CASRRQGGPNEQFF. The DNA for the CDR3 is TGTGCCAGCAGAAGACAGGGTGGCCCCAATGAGCAGTTCTTC.

This clonotype was seen only a few times. The rearrangement uses TRBV2 and TRBJ1-5; 8 nucleotides align to TRBD1. J lost 6 bases, V lost 2 bases, and 6 bases had no gene match. Germline loops: CDR1 SNHLY, CDR2 FYNNEI. The CDR3 has 15 amino acids. CDR3 sequence: CASSESEQGGQPQHF. Here the CDR3 DNA reads TGTGCCAGCAGTGAAAGCGAACAGGGGGGTCAGCCCCAGCATTTT.

The rearrangement uses TRBV25-1 and TRBJ1-2; TRBD1 is a possible D gene (5 bases). V gave up 6 bases and J gave up 4 bases, with 9 bases separating them. Per germline, CDR1 MGHDK and CDR2 SYGVNS. This CDR3 has 12 amino acids. CDR3 amino acids: CASRDTTYGYTF. Here the CDR3 DNA reads TGTGCCAGCAGGGACACCACCTATGGCTACACCTTC.

This clonotype came up a few times. This chain joins TRBV15 and TRBJ2-7; D unresolved. Trimming cost V 0 bases and J 6 bases, with 6 bases left between them. Germline CDR1 LNHNV, CDR2 YYDKDF (reference sequence). The CDR3 covers 12 residues. The CDR3 sequence is CATSRDRREQYF. The CDR3 region has the DNA TGTGCCACCAGCAGAGATCGGCGCGAGCAGTACTTC. Filled out from reference TRBV15 and TRBJ2-7, the complete variable domain reads DAMVIQNPRYQVTQFGKPVTLSCSQTLNHNVMYWYQQKSSQAPKLLFHYYDKDFNNEADTPDNFQSRRPNTSFCFLDIRSPGLGDTAMYLCATSRDRREQYFGPGTRLTVT.